This passage covers 32 T cell receptor beta chains from one sample sequenced in a study of T cell responses to AZD1222 COVID-19 vaccine. Libraries were prepared by immunoSEQ multiplex PCR; TCRdb keeps only in-frame clonotypes and omits some of them. The table records 100,000 to 150,000 clones, just over 85% of them present only once. The starting material was peripheral blood, obtained on day 0 of AZD1222 vaccination. These receptors came from an adult in good health.

The chain joins TRBV7-9 to TRBJ1-2; 8 positions match TRBD1. The CDR3 has 19 amino acids. CDR1 SEHNR and CDR2 FQNEAQ come from the germline V gene (reference sequence). V shed 1 base and J 0 bases; nucleotides not matched to a gene: 13. The CDR3: CASSLERQGTSGSNYGYTF. The CDR3 DNA sequence: TGTGCCAGCAGCTTAGAGAGACAGGGGACTTCGGGGTCTAACTATGGCTACACCTTC.

The table lists this clone with a count of one. CDR3: CASSLFPSMSSYNEQFF. CDR3 bases: TGTGCCAGCAGTTTATTCCCCTCCATGAGCTCCTACAATGAGCAGTTCTTC. The chain joins TRBV27 to TRBJ2-1, with no clear D. The germline gives CDR1 MNHEY, CDR2 SMNVEV (reference sequence). V was trimmed by 1 base and J by 0 bases, leaving 13 bases between them. CDR3 size: 17 residues.

The gene calls are TRBV9 and TRBJ2-2, with D unclear. CDR1 is SGDLS and CDR2 is YYNGEE in the germline V gene. The V end was cut by 6 bases, the J end by 0 bases, with 9 bases between. The CDR3 extends over 14 amino acids. The CDR3 DNA reads as TGTGCCAGCACCCGGCGGACGAACACCGGGGAGCTGTTTTTT. Translation: CASTRRTNTGELFF.

The rearrangement joins TRBV30 to TRBJ2-3, with a weak D call TRBD2 (7 bases). The germline V and J ends were trimmed by 7 bases and 0 bases, with 14 bases remaining between them. This CDR3 is built from 14 residues. CDR1 is GTSNPN, CDR2 SVGIG, per germline (reference sequence). The chain's CDR3 is CASLQGGSTDTQYF. CDR3 coding DNA: TGTGCCTCCTTACAGGGAGGGAGCACAGATACGCAGTATTTT.

This sequence joins TRBV9 and TRBJ2-7, with D unclear. V dropped 0 bases and J dropped 5 bases, with 18 bases sitting between them. The CDR3 length is 16 residues. Germline CDR1 reads SGDLS; CDR2 reads YYNGEE. The DNA of the CDR3 is TGTGCCAGCAGCGTAGTAGGGCAGGTCAGTGGGGACGAGCAGTACTTC. It yields the protein CASSVVGQVSGDEQYF.

The chain has TRBV11-2 and TRBJ2-7; D is ambiguous. Germline CDR1 and CDR2: SGHAT and FQNNGV. V lost 5 bases and J 0 bases, leaving 11 bases between the germline ends. This CDR3 spans 14 amino acids. The CDR3 here is CASSSQYSSYEQYF. CDR3 in DNA: TGTGCCAGCAGCAGTCAATACAGCTCCTACGAGCAGTACTTC.

The chain recombines TRBV7-2 with TRBJ2-1; D might be TRBD2 (6 bases). Trimming shortened V by 1 base and J by 3 bases, and 7 bases separated the two germline ends. Looked up from germline, CDR1 is SGHTA and CDR2 is FQGNSA. The CDR3 has 14 amino acids. The CDR3, as DNA: TGTGCCAGCAGCTTAGGGGGACTCTACAATGAGCAGTTCTTC. Translation gives CASSLGGLYNEQFF.

The rearrangement joins TRBV6-5 to TRBJ2-1; D possibly corresponds to TRBD2 (6 bases). Trimming cost V 5 bases and J 6 bases, with 17 bases left between them. CDR3 size: 15 residues. From germline, CDR1 is MNHEY and CDR2 SVGAGI. Here the CDR3 DNA reads TGTGCCAGCAGTCGGGGACTCCGGGGAGGCAATGAGCAGTTCTTC. It yields the protein CASSRGLRGGNEQFF.

This clone was picked up one time. The genes are TRBV10-3 and TRBJ2-2; D might be TRBD1 (5 bases). The CDR3 is 15 residues long. Trimming cost V 6 bases and J 0 bases, with 11 bases left between them. CDR1 is ENHRY, CDR2 SYGVKD, per germline. CDR3 bases: TGTGCCATCAGAGGACAACTATCGAACACCGGGGAGCTGTTTTTT. Amino acid sequence: CAIRGQLSNTGELFF.

The chain joins TRBV7-2 to TRBJ1-1; D is perhaps TRBD1 (6 bases). The germline V gene has CDR1 SGHTA and CDR2 FQGNSA. V was trimmed by 0 bases and J by 4 bases, leaving 9 bases between them. The CDR3 length is 14 residues. Written as DNA, the CDR3 is TGTGCCAGCAGCTTAGCAGCAGGGGCCACTGAAGCTTTCTTT. Translating gives CASSLAAGATEAFF.

The V call is TRBV5-1, the J call TRBJ2-5; 12 bases fit TRBD2. Germline V gene sequence: CDR1 SGHRS, CDR2 YFSETQ. After removal of 4 bases from V and 0 bases from J, the junction contained 4 bases not matched to a gene. This CDR3 region has 16 residues. The CDR3 DNA reads as TGCGCCAGCAGCACAACTAGCGGGGGGTACCAAGAGACCCAGTACTTC. Its protein is CASSTTSGGYQETQYF.

The V and J genes are TRBV4-1 and TRBJ1-5, with 9 bases lining up with TRBD1. Germline CDR1 reads MGHRA; CDR2 reads YSYEKL. The J segment lost 6 bases and the V segment lost 2 bases, leaving 5 bases of the junction unmatched. The CDR3 contains 15 residues. CDR3 amino acids: CASSQKGQGIQPQHF. The DNA for the CDR3 is TGCGCCAGCAGCCAAAAGGGACAGGGTATTCAGCCCCAGCATTTT.

The chain recombines TRBV15 with TRBJ2-2; 8 positions match TRBD1. J was trimmed by 0 bases and V by 3 bases; bases with no gene match: 12. Germline CDR1 LNHNV, CDR2 YYDKDF (reference sequence). The CDR3 spans 19 residues. In DNA, the CDR3 is TGTGCCACCAGCAGTGAGGCAGGGGGCACGTCCCCGAACACCGGGGAGCTGTTTTTT. It codes for CATSSEAGGTSPNTGELFF.

With respect to this clone: Within the sample, other DNA sequences also encode this same CDR3. The rearrangement joins TRBV7-2 to TRBJ1-2; no reliable D call. CDR1 SGHTA and CDR2 FQGNSA come from the germline V gene. This CDR3 has 13 residues. V dropped 3 bases and J dropped 4 bases, with 9 bases sitting between them. CDR3 residues: CASSFTVSYGYTF. As DNA, the CDR3 is TGTGCCAGCAGCTTCACAGTTTCCTATGGCTACACCTTC.

This clone was observed a single time. The rearrangement uses TRBV5-8 and TRBJ1-5, with D possibly matching TRBD1 (5 bases). The CDR3 sequence is 14 residues long. Germline loops: CDR1 SGHTS, CDR2 YDEGEE. The V end lost 4 bases, the J end lost 3 bases, and 11 bases lay between the germline ends. CDR3 region: CASSPRQLNQPQHF. In nucleotides, the CDR3 is TGTGCCAGCAGCCCCCGACAGCTCAATCAGCCCCAGCATTTT. The whole variable domain, remainder taken from reference TRBV5-8 and TRBJ1-5, is EAGVTQSPTHLIKTRGQQATLRCSPISGHTSVYWYQQALGLGLQFLLWYDEGEERNRGNFPPRFSGRQFPNYSSELNVNALELEDSALYLCASSPRQLNQPQHFGDGTRLSIL.

This chain uses TRBV2 with TRBJ1-1; unclear D gene. Trimming pared 4 bases from V and 7 bases from J, leaving 7 bases between. This CDR3 spans 11 amino acids. The germline gives CDR1 SNHLY, CDR2 FYNNEI. Written as DNA, the CDR3 is TGTGCCAGCAGTGGGCAGTTTGAAGCTTTCTTT. Its translation is CASSGQFEAFF.

The chain employs TRBV7-8 and TRBJ1-6; D gene unclear. The V gene's germline CDR1 is SGHVS and CDR2 FQNEAQ. Between the trimmed V and J ends, which lost 2 bases and 9 bases, there was a span of 8 bases. CDR3 length: 13 amino acids. CDR3 in DNA: TGTGCCAGCAGCTTACATGAGGGTTCACCCCTCCACTTT. This encodes CASSLHEGSPLHF.

The chain uses TRBV5-5 and TRBJ2-1, with 8 bases fitting TRBD1. The ends lost 3 bases at V and 8 bases at J; junction bases unmatched: 19. There are 18 residues in the CDR3. The V gene's germline CDR1 is SGHKS and CDR2 YYEKEE (reference sequence). The CDR3, as DNA: TGTGCCAGCAGCTCGCCCGGACAGGGAAATAAGGGAGTGGATGAGCAGTTCTTC. Protein product: CASSSPGQGNKGVDEQFF.

In DNA, the CDR3 is TGTGCCAGCAGTTACGTCCGAGGTCGGTCACTTGGCGGGGGTTCCTACGAGCAGTACTTC. Protein: CASSYVRGRSLGGGSYEQYF. The chain carries TRBV6-2 or TRBV6-3 and TRBJ2-7, with 7 bases that match TRBD2. The CDR3 is 20 residues long. Per the germline V gene, CDR1 is MNHEY and CDR2 is SVGEGT. V was clipped by 2 bases and J by 1 base; unmatched bases: 20.

This chain connects TRBV6-5 to TRBJ1-2; a weak D match, TRBD1 (6 bases). The V gene lost 8 bases and the J gene lost 2 bases, with 15 bases spanning the gap. Germline CDR1 MNHEY, CDR2 SVGAGI. This CDR3 has 14 residues. The DNA of the CDR3 is TGTGCCAGCGGCGGACAGACGATAAACTATGGCTACACCTTC. Residues: CASGGQTINYGYTF.

The rearrangement joins TRBV7-2 to TRBJ2-7; D call uncertain. The CDR3 length is 13 residues. The V gene's germline CDR1 is SGHTA and CDR2 FQGNSA. Trimming took 3 bases from V and 1 from J, leaving 7 bases between them. The CDR3 protein is CASSFGFSYEQYF. CDR3 bases: TGTGCCAGCAGCTTTGGCTTTTCCTACGAGCAGTACTTC.

The J gene is TRBJ2-1, the V gene TRBV4-3; tentatively, D is TRBD1 (6 bases). The CDR3 is 15 amino acids. V gave up 1 base and J gave up 5 bases, with 12 bases separating them. Germline values: CDR1 LGHNA, CDR2 YSLEER. This CDR3 is CASSQGTQGHNEQFF. Here the CDR3 DNA reads TGCGCCAGCAGCCAAGGGACACAGGGCCACAATGAGCAGTTCTTC.

The chain carries TRBV6-2 or TRBV6-3 and TRBJ2-1; D call uncertain. V dropped 0 bases and J dropped 3 bases, with 6 bases sitting between them. This CDR3 comprises 14 residues. The germline V gene encodes CDR1 MNHEY and CDR2 SVGEGT. The CDR3 sequence is CASSYSGSYNEQFF. For the CDR3, the DNA is TGTGCCAGCAGTTACTCGGGCAGCTACAATGAGCAGTTCTTC.

This clone was seen more than once but under ten times. The V and J genes are TRBV20-1 and TRBJ2-5; D unresolved. Germline V gene lookup returns CDR1 DFQATT and CDR2 SNEGSKA (reference sequence). The CDR3 sequence is 11 residues long. The V end was cut by 4 bases, the J end by 10 bases, with 13 bases between. CDR3 bases: TGCAGTGCTACCGAGGCTTTTGACCAGTACTTC. Amino acid sequence: CSATEAFDQYF.

The CDR3 region has the DNA TGTGCCACCGCAACCGGGGGGAAAGGGGAGACCCAGTACTTC. Its protein is CATATGGKGETQYF. The V gene is TRBV24-1, the J gene TRBJ2-5, with 7 bases fitting TRBD2. Per the germline V gene, CDR1 is KGHDR and CDR2 is SFDVKD. The CDR3 runs to 14 residues. V lost 9 bases, J lost 5 bases, and 11 bases stayed unmatched.

The rearrangement links TRBV28 to TRBJ1-1; 9 nucleotides match TRBD1. The germline gives CDR1 MDHEN, CDR2 SYDVKM. The V gene end was trimmed by 8 bases and the J gene end by 1 base; junction bases not matched to a gene: 8. The CDR3 loop spans 15 amino acids. The chain's CDR3 is CASPAQGQGNTEAFF. The DNA for the CDR3 is TGTGCCAGCCCAGCCCAGGGACAGGGGAACACTGAAGCTTTCTTT.

This chain uses TRBV6-6 with TRBJ1-2; 10 bases agree with TRBD1. Unmatched junction bases numbered 7, after V lost 6 bases and J lost 9 bases. CDR3 length equals 13 residues. Germline V lookup: CDR1 MNHNY, CDR2 SVGAGI (reference sequence). CDR3 sequence reads: CASRVGTGVSYTF. In nucleotides, the CDR3 is TGTGCCAGCAGAGTCGGGACAGGGGTCAGCTACACCTTC.

This chain uses TRBV19 with TRBJ1-2; possible D gene TRBD1, 5 bases. The CDR3 length is 16 residues. Trimming stripped 6 bases from V and 0 bases from J, with 17 bases between. Germline-derived CDR1 and CDR2 are LNHDA and SQIVND (reference sequence). The CDR3 protein is CASSREGRQSNYGYTF. Written as DNA, the CDR3 is TGTGCCAGTAGCCGAGAGGGCCGACAGTCTAACTATGGCTACACCTTC.

DNA of the CDR3: TGTGCTAGTGGTTTCGGGGAATCGAATCAGCCCCAGCATTTT. Translation: CASGFGESNQPQHF. This chain joins TRBV12-5 and TRBJ1-5, with D uncertain. The germline gives CDR1 LGHNT, CDR2 FRNRAP. The CDR3 runs to 14 residues. V was cut by 3 bases and J by 4 bases, with 10 bases left in between.

The rearrangement uses TRBV4-1 and TRBJ2-7; tentatively, D is TRBD2 (6 bases). The V gene lost 4 bases and the J gene lost 3 bases, with 16 bases spanning the gap. CDR1 is MGHRA and CDR2 is YSYEKL in the germline V gene. This CDR3 comprises 15 residues. For the CDR3, the DNA is TGCGCCAGCAGCCTTGGCGGGGCCCTAGTCTACGAGCAGTACTTC. This translates into CASSLGGALVYEQYF.

This sequence joins TRBV5-8 and TRBJ2-7; no clear D. Germline lookup yields CDR1 SGHTS and CDR2 YDEGEE. This CDR3 has 13 amino acids. V shed 1 base and J shed 2 bases, with 7 bases lying between them. Here the CDR3 reads CASSLQAAYEQYF. CDR3 DNA sequence: TGTGCCAGCAGCTTGCAGGCAGCCTACGAGCAGTACTTC.

CDR3 nucleotides: TGTGCCAGCAGTTTATGGGACAGGGCCGGGGAGCTGTTTTTT. Residues: CASSLWDRAGELFF. The chain uses TRBV28 and TRBJ2-2; 8 bases line up with TRBD1. Germline CDR1 and CDR2: MDHEN and SYDVKM. The CDR3 extends over 14 amino acids. Germline trimming cut 0 bases from V and 6 bases from J; bases unmatched to any gene: 0. Full variable domain (rest looked up from reference TRBV28 and TRBJ2-2): DVKVTQSSRYLVKRTGEKVFLECVQDMDHENMFWYRQDPGLGLRLIYFSYDVKMKEKGDIPEGYSVSREKKERFSLILESASTNQTSMYLCASSLWDRAGELFFGEGSRLTVL.